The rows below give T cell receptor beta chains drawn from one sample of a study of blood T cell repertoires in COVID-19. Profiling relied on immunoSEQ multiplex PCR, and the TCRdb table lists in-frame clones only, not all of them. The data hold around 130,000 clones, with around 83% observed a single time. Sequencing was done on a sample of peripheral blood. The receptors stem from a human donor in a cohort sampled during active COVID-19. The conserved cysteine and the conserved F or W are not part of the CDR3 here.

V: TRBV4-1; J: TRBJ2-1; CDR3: ASSQAGTRNNEQF
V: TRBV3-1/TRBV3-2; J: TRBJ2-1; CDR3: ASSQAGTLTHNEQF
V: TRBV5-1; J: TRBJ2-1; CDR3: ASRSLAGGLNEQF
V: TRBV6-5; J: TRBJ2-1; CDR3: ASSLTQGGVYEQF
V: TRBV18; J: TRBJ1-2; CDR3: ASSSGNNYGYT
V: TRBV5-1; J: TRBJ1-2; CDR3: ASRGRGANYGYT
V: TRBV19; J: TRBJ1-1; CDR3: ASSIVGQQGTEAF
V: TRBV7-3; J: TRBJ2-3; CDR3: ASSFGGGTDTQY
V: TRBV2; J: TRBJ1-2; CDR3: ASSEAEGNYGYT
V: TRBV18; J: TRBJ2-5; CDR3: ASSPQNGRAETQY
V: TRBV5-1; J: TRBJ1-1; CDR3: ASSPHSGDFGTEAF
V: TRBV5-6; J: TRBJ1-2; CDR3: ASSSSAPLWGTAHYGYT
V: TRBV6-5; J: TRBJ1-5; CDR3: ASDWTGGINQPQH
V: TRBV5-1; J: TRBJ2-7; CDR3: ASSTVQGAFSYEQY